The 16 T cell receptor beta chains given below trace back to one sample, sequenced in a study of blood T cell repertoires in COVID-19. Libraries were prepared by immunoSEQ multiplex PCR; TCRdb keeps only in-frame clonotypes and omits some of them. This sample has 250,000 to 300,000 clones, with approximately 91% found just once. Sequencing was carried out using PBMCs or T cells enriched from blood (not recorded which). Receptors originate from a middle-aged woman with acute COVID-19.

The CDR3 sequence: CASSSPSQARLGYTF. CDR3 DNA: TGTGCCAGCAGTTCACCATCCCAAGCACGCCTTGGCTACACCTTC. The chain uses TRBV7-9 and TRBJ1-2; D is unresolved. The CDR3 totals 15 residues. Trimming removed 6 bases at V and 7 bases at J, with 21 bases between. Germline CDR1 reads SEHNR; CDR2 reads FQNEAQ (reference sequence).

This clone occurred once. This sequence joins TRBV28 and TRBJ1-1; 7 bases are a match to TRBD1. The CDR3 has 13 amino acids. V was clipped by 6 bases and J by 5 bases; unmatched bases: 6. Looked up from germline, CDR1 is MDHEN and CDR2 is SYDVKM. In DNA form, the CDR3 reads TGTGCCAGCAGGAAGGGGGCTTGGACTGAAGCTTTCTTT. Protein: CASRKGAWTEAFF.

The chain combines TRBV19 with TRBJ1-1; 7 bases align to TRBD1. V gave up 3 bases and J gave up 5 bases; unmatched junction bases: 6. The CDR3 length is 14 residues. The germline V gene has CDR1 LNHDA and CDR2 SQIVND (reference sequence). CDR3 nucleotide sequence: TGTGCCAGTAGTATTAAGGGGGCGGGTACTGAAGCTTTCTTT. Amino acid sequence: CASSIKGAGTEAFF.

The chain combines TRBV7-9 with TRBJ2-1; TRBD2 matches 8 bases. The CDR3 runs 13 residues. Germline V gene sequence: CDR1 SEHNR, CDR2 FQNEAQ (reference sequence). The junction had 4 bases not matched to a gene; V was cut back by 4 bases and J by 8 bases. The DNA of the CDR3 is TGTGCCAGCAGCTGGGGACTAGTGTATGAGCAGTTCTTC. Encoded protein: CASSWGLVYEQFF.

The genes are TRBV7-9 and TRBJ2-5; TRBD1 is a possible D gene (5 bases). The germline gives CDR1 SEHNR, CDR2 FQNEAQ (reference sequence). This CDR3 region has 17 residues. V was shortened by 5 bases and J by 5 bases, with 24 bases between the two germline ends. In DNA, the CDR3 is TGTGCCAGCAGCCCCAGCCTCTCTCTAGGGGCAAGGGAGACCCAGTACTTC. It encodes CASSPSLSLGARETQYF.

Regarding this clone: The junction shows a germline mismatch at one end, possibly a read error. The rearrangement joins TRBV5-6 to TRBJ2-2, with D maybe TRBD1 (5 bases). The CDR3 is 14 residues long. The germline gives CDR1 SGHDT, CDR2 YYEEEE. The CDR3 here is CACSRGSNTGELFF. The CDR3 coding sequence is TGTGCCTGCAGTAGGGGATCGAACACCGGGGAGCTGTTTTTT.

The chain employs TRBV4-1 and TRBJ2-7, with 8 positions matching TRBD1. This CDR3 is 19 amino acids long. Per the germline V gene, CDR1 is MGHRA and CDR2 is YSYEKL. With V trimmed by 1 base and J by 2 bases, 16 bases remained unmatched. In DNA, the CDR3 is TGCGCCAGCAGCCAAGTAGGAGGCCGGGACAGGAAAAAACCCTACGAGCAGTACTTC. It specifies CASSQVGGRDRKKPYEQYF.

Written as DNA, the CDR3 is TGTGCCAGCAGCGGGGAAGCGGCTAGCACAGATACGCAGTATTTT. Its translation: CASSGEAASTDTQYF. The chain couples TRBV9 to TRBJ2-3, with D perhaps matching TRBD2 (5 bases). Per germline, CDR1 SGDLS and CDR2 YYNGEE. V lost 3 bases and J lost 0, with 11 bases in between. The CDR3 length is 15 residues.

The chain has TRBV3-1 (or the pseudogene TRBV3-2) and TRBJ2-5, with TRBD2 matching over 8 bases. Germline V gene sequence: CDR1 LGHDT, CDR2 YNNKEL (reference sequence). The CDR3 length is 16 residues. V gave up 5 bases and J gave up 0 bases; unmatched junction bases: 8. The CDR3 nucleotides are TGTGCCAGCAGCGACCGGGGGGGCCGAAACCAAGAGACCCAGTACTTC. Its protein is CASSDRGGRNQETQYF.

The chain combines TRBV7-2 with TRBJ2-7; 7 positions agree with TRBD2. Germline values: CDR1 SGHTA, CDR2 FQGNSA. Trimming took 0 bases from V and 6 from J; bases not matched to a gene: 5. This CDR3 has 14 amino acids. The CDR3 loop is CASSLARGGLEQYF. In DNA form, the CDR3 reads TGTGCCAGCAGCTTAGCGAGGGGAGGGCTCGAGCAGTACTTC.

This chain uses TRBV28 with TRBJ1-2; TRBD1 matches at 7 bases. The CDR3 loop spans 13 amino acids. The J segment lost 2 bases and the V segment lost 6 bases, leaving 3 bases of the junction unmatched. Germline V gene lookup returns CDR1 MDHEN and CDR2 SYDVKM. Here the CDR3 DNA reads TGTGCCAGCAGGTCGGGACAGAACTATGGCTACACCTTC. This translates into CASRSGQNYGYTF.

This clone was seen only a few times. This chain uses TRBV28 with TRBJ1-2; tentatively, D is TRBD1 (6 bases). CDR1 is MDHEN and CDR2 is SYDVKM in the germline V gene. The CDR3 covers 14 residues. Trimming stripped 2 bases from V and 1 base from J, with 8 bases between. CDR3 sequence: CASSLQGFNYGYTF. CDR3 bases: TGTGCCAGCAGTTTACAGGGGTTTAACTATGGCTACACCTTC.

In the case of this clone: The same CDR3 can be traced to other DNA sequences in this sample. The V gene is TRBV9, the J gene TRBJ2-1; TRBD1 is a possible D gene (7 bases). CDR1 SGDLS and CDR2 YYNGEE come from the germline V gene. The CDR3 is 16 residues long. Trimming removed 3 bases at V and 0 bases at J, with 13 bases between. Written as DNA, the CDR3 is TGTGCCAGCAGCGCTTCAGGGGGGAGCTCCTACAATGAGCAGTTCTTC. Amino acids: CASSASGGSSYNEQFF.

The chain carries TRBV4-1 and TRBJ2-3; 8 nucleotides agree with TRBD1. The CDR3 totals 17 residues. Per germline, CDR1 MGHRA and CDR2 YSYEKL. Trimming removed 2 bases from V and 7 bases from J; junction bases left unmatched: 14. CDR3 in DNA: TGCGCCAGCAGCCAAACACGCGGACAGGGTGCCGGGAATACGCAGTATTTT. Translated: CASSQTRGQGAGNTQYF.

The chain joins TRBV5-4 to TRBJ2-3; TRBD2 matches 14 bases. V was pared by 4 bases and J by 6 bases, with 7 bases of the junction left unmatched. CDR1 SGHNT and CDR2 YYREEE come from the germline V gene (reference sequence). This CDR3 comprises 16 residues. The DNA for the CDR3 is TGTGCCAGCAGCCCGGGACTAGCGGGGGTTATCGATACGCAGTATTTT. Encoded protein: CASSPGLAGVIDTQYF. Filled out from reference TRBV5-4 and TRBJ2-3, the complete variable domain reads ETGVTQSPTHLIKTRGQQVTLRCSSQSGHNTVSWYQQALGQGPQFIFQYYREEENGRGNFPPRFSGLQFPNYSSELNVNALELDDSALYLCASSPGLAGVIDTQYFGPGTRLTVL.

This clone came up once. V is TRBV19 and J is TRBJ2-1; the D is unclear. V was trimmed by 3 bases and J by 6 bases, leaving 18 bases between them. The CDR3 length is 16 residues. CDR1 is LNHDA, CDR2 SQIVND, per germline (reference sequence). The CDR3 here is CASSMGFGSRRNEQFF. CDR3 sequence (DNA): TGTGCCAGTAGTATGGGTTTTGGGTCTAGACGCAATGAGCAGTTCTTC.